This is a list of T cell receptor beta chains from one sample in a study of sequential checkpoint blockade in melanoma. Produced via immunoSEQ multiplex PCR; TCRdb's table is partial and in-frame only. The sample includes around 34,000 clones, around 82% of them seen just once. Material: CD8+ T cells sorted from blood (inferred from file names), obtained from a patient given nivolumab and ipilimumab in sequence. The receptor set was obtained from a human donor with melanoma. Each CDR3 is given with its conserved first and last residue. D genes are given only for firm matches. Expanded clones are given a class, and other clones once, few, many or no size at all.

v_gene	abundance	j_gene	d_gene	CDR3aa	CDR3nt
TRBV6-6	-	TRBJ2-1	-	CASSRRAALYNEQFF	TGTGCCAGCAGCCGGCGGGCTGCTCTGTACAATGAGCAGTTCTTC
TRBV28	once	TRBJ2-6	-	CASSLFGLGANVLTF	TGTGCCAGCAGTTTATTTGGGCTCGGGGCCAACGTCCTGACTTTC
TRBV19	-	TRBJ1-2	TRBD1	CASSIGRQGDIYGYTF	TGTGCCAGTAGTATAGGAAGACAGGGCGACATCTATGGCTACACCTTC
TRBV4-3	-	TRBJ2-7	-	CASSQDAVGTGTYEQYF	TGCGCCAGCAGCCAAGACGCGGTGGGGACTGGAACCTACGAGCAGTACTTC
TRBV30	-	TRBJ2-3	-	CALESEVGTQYF	TGTGCCTTGGAGTCGGAGGTTGGCACGCAGTATTTT
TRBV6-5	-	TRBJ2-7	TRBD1	CASSFNRGVPYEQYF	TGTGCCAGCAGTTTCAACAGGGGAGTACCCTACGAGCAGTACTTC
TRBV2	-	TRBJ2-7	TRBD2	CASGAATGTSGYEQYF	TGTGCCAGCGGGGCGGCTACCGGGACTAGCGGCTACGAGCAGTACTTC
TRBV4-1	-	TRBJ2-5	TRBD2	CASSQGGGLAGEGKTQYF	TGCGCCAGCAGCCAAGGCGGGGGCTTAGCGGGGGAGGGGAAGACCCAGTACTTC
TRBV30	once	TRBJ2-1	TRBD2	CAWSIGGGPYNEQFF	TGTGCCTGGAGTATTGGCGGGGGTCCCTACAATGAGCAGTTCTTC
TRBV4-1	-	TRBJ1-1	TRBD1	CASSTEGWDRGREAFF	TGCGCCAGCAGCACAGAAGGCTGGGACAGGGGGCGAGAAGCTTTCTTT
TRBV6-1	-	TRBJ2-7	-	CASSELIGDKDYEQYF	TGTGCCAGCAGTGAACTTATAGGGGACAAAGACTACGAGCAGTACTTC
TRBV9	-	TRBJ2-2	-	CASSVSRLPSTGELFF	TGTGCCAGCAGCGTATCGCGACTCCCCAGCACCGGGGAGCTGTTTTTT
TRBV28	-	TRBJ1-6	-	CASRGLFDSPLHF	TGTGCCAGCCGGGGACTCTTCGATTCACCCCTCCACTTT
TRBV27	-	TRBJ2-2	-	CASSPTPHWQITGELFF	TGTGCCAGCAGTCCCACCCCCCATTGGCAGATCACCGGGGAGCTGTTTTTT
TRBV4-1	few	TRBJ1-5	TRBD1	CASSPSHGDRLNQPQHF	TGCGCCAGCAGCCCCTCACATGGGGACAGACTAAATCAGCCCCAGCATTTT
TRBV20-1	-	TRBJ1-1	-	CSGLPGHEAFF	TGCAGTGGATTACCGGGACACGAAGCTTTCTTT
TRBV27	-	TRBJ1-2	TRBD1	CASIGQGGYGYTF	TGTGCCAGCATTGGACAGGGAGGCTATGGCTACACCTTC
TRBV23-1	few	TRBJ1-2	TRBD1	CASGNRGQGANYGYTF	TGCGCCAGCGGGAACCGAGGACAGGGCGCTAACTATGGCTACACCTTC
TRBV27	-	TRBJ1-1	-	CASSLVGATTEAFF	TGTGCCAGCAGTTTGGTGGGGGCCACCACTGAAGCTTTCTTT
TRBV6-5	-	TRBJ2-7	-	CASSLGAFYEQYF	TGTGCCAGCAGCTTAGGGGCGTTCTACGAGCAGTACTTC
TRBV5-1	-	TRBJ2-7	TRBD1	CASSLGTGYEQYF	TGCGCCAGCAGCTTGGGGACAGGGTACGAGCAGTACTTC
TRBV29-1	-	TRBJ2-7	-	CSVEEGSYEQYF	TGCAGCGTTGAGGAGGGCTCCTACGAGCAGTACTTC
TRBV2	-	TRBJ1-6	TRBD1	CASSTLGQGGNSPLHF	TGTGCCAGCAGTACCCTCGGACAGGGGGGGAATTCACCCCTCCACTTT
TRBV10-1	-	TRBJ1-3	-	CASSVAGPGNTIYF	TGCGCCAGCAGTGTTGCGGGTCCAGGAAACACCATATATTTT
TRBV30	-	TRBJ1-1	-	CAWTPGREAFF	TGTGCCTGGACCCCGGGTAGGGAAGCTTTCTTT
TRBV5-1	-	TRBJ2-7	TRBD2	CASSDGRGILAGGHEQYF	TGCGCCAGCAGCGATGGAAGGGGGATTCTAGCGGGAGGACACGAGCAGTACTTC
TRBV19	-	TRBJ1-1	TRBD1	CASSTDRDQLPGTEAFF	TGTGCCAGTAGTACCGACAGGGATCAGCTCCCTGGCACTGAAGCTTTCTTT
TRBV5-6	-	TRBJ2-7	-	CASSPWVEGTDYEQYF	TGTGCCAGCAGCCCCTGGGTAGAGGGGACTGACTACGAGCAGTACTTC
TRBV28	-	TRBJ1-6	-	CASSLPQTGNSPLHF	TGTGCCAGCAGTTTACCACAAACAGGGAATTCACCCCTCCACTTT
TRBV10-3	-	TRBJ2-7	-	CAISEAGEGSYEQYF	TGTGCCATCAGTGAGGCCGGGGAAGGATCCTACGAGCAGTACTTC
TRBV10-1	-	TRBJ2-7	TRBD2	CASSEGLAGPYEQYF	TGCGCCAGCAGCGAAGGACTAGCGGGACCTTACGAGCAGTACTTC
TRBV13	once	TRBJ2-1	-	CASSPPGLGLSSYNEQFF	TGTGCCAGCAGCCCACCGGGACTCGGGCTCAGCTCCTACAATGAGCAGTTCTTC
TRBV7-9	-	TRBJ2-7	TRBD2	CASSRLAGPTYEQYF	TGTGCCAGCAGCCGACTAGCGGGGCCTACCTACGAGCAGTACTTC
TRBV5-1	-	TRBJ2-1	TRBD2	CASSFSGRASDEQFF	TGCGCCAGCAGTTTTAGCGGGAGGGCCTCGGATGAGCAGTTCTTC
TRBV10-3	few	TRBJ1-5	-	CAISDSPPEPQHF	TGTGCCATCAGTGACTCTCCCCCGGAGCCCCAGCATTTT
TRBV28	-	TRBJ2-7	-	CASSPTGHLYEQYF	TGTGCCAGCAGCCCAACGGGACACCTCTACGAGCAGTACTTC
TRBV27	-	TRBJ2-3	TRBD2	CASSLSIAGVDTQYF	TGTGCCAGCAGTTTATCGATAGCGGGAGTAGATACGCAGTATTTT
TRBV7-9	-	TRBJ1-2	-	CASSLGQGFDYGYTF	TGTGCCAGCAGCTTAGGTCAGGGGTTCGACTATGGCTACACCTTC
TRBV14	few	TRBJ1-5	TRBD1	CASSQEPPQNRGVGNQPQHF	TGTGCCAGCAGCCAAGAACCCCCTCAAAACAGGGGCGTGGGCAATCAGCCCCAGCATTTT
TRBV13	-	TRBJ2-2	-	CASSVGVTGELFF	TGTGCCAGCAGCGTCGGAGTCACCGGGGAGCTGTTTTTT
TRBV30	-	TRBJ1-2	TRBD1	CAWSQGTGDGYTF	TGTGCCTGGAGTCAGGGGACAGGGGACGGCTACACCTTC
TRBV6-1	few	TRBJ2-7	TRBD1	CASSGRGGRYEQYF	TGTGCCAGCAGTGGACGAGGGGGCCGCTACGAGCAGTACTTC
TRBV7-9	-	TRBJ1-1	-	CASSSLQGSEAFF	TGTGCCAGCAGCTCCTTACAGGGTTCTGAAGCTTTCTTT
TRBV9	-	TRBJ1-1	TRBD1	CASSVTGGPVEAFF	TGTGCCAGCAGCGTCACAGGGGGCCCCGTTGAAGCTTTCTTT
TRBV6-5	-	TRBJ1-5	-	CASSYSSSGANQPQHF	TGTGCCAGCAGTTACAGTTCATCAGGGGCAAATCAGCCCCAGCATTTT
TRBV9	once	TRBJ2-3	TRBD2	CASSVASSGGSTDTQYF	TGTGCCAGCAGCGTAGCGTCTAGCGGAGGAAGCACAGATACGCAGTATTTT
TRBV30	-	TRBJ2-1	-	CAWSQVYNEQFF	TGTGCCTGGAGTCAGGTGTACAATGAGCAGTTCTTC
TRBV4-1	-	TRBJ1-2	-	CASSQGAGGYTF	TGCGCCAGCAGCCAAGGGGCAGGGGGCTACACCTTC
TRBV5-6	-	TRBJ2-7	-	CASSFGETYEQYF	TGTGCCAGCAGCTTTGGGGAGACCTACGAGCAGTACTTC
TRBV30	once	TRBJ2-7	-	CAWSLDYQGQQYF	TGTGCCTGGAGTCTGGACTACCAGGGCCAGCAGTACTTC
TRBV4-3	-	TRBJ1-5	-	CASSQEWRDQPQHF	TGCGCCAGCAGCCAAGAATGGCGGGATCAGCCCCAGCATTTT
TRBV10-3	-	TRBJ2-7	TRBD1	CAISDGQGARLAGPSSYEQYF	TGTGCCATCAGCGATGGACAGGGGGCACGGCTAGCGGGACCAAGCTCCTACGAGCAGTACTTC
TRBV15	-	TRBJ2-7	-	CATSSWTAHSYEQYF	TGTGCCACCAGCAGCTGGACAGCCCACTCCTACGAGCAGTACTTC
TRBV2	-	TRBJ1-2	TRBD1	CASTHPGQGTNYGYTF	TGTGCCAGCACCCACCCAGGACAGGGCACAAACTATGGCTACACCTTC
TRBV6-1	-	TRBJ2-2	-	CASNYRVQGTGELFF	TGTGCCAGCAACTACAGGGTTCAGGGCACCGGGGAGCTGTTTTTT
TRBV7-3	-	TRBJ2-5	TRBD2	CASSLRGGEETQYF	TGTGCCAGCAGCTTAAGGGGGGGTGAGGAGACCCAGTACTTC
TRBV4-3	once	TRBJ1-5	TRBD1	CASSPSRGPAGNQPQHF	TGCGCCAGCAGCCCTTCTAGGGGGCCGGCTGGGAATCAGCCCCAGCATTTT
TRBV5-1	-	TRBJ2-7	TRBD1	CASSFNRGPNYEQYF	TGCGCCAGCAGCTTTAACAGGGGGCCCAACTACGAGCAGTACTTC
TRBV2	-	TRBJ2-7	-	CASRPGHLSHEQYF	TGTGCCAGCAGGCCTGGACACCTGTCCCACGAGCAGTACTTC
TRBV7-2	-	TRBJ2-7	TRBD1	CASSSTGGISYEQYF	TGTGCCAGCAGCTCAACAGGGGGAATCTCCTACGAGCAGTACTTC